These T cell receptor beta chains were read from a single sample in a study of T cell responses to AZD1222 COVID-19 vaccine. Clones were read by immunoSEQ multiplex PCR, and TCRdb kept only the in-frame ones, dropping some. The sample includes about 100,000 clones, about 92% of them seen just once. Here the sequenced sample was peripheral blood, taken on day 0 of AZD1222 vaccination. Source of these receptors: an adult in good health. The CDR3 runs from the conserved cysteine through the conserved F or W. The order of the fields is clone size, J gene, D gene, V gene, CDR3 protein, CDR3 DNA. D genes are given only for firm matches. Clone sizes are given selectively: once, few, many, or a class where the clone is expanded.

abundance: NA; j_gene: TRBJ2-1; d_gene: TRBD1; v_gene: TRBV5-1; CDR3aa: CASSLQSGGSNEQFF; CDR3nt: TGCGCCAGCAGCTTGCAGTCAGGGGGCTCGAATGAGCAGTTCTTC
abundance: once; j_gene: TRBJ2-5; d_gene: TRBD2; v_gene: TRBV9; CDR3aa: CASSVGGGQETQYF; CDR3nt: TGTGCCAGCAGCGTAGGGGGAGGGCAAGAGACCCAGTACTTC
abundance: NA; j_gene: TRBJ1-3; d_gene: NA; v_gene: TRBV7-9; CDR3aa: CASSFRAATDSGNTIYF; CDR3nt: TGTGCCAGCAGCTTCAGGGCGGCTACTGACTCTGGAAACACCATATATTTT
abundance: NA; j_gene: TRBJ2-1; d_gene: TRBD1; v_gene: TRBV7-3; CDR3aa: CASSPRTGGNFDEQFF; CDR3nt: TGTGCCAGCAGCCCCCGGACAGGGGGCAATTTTGATGAGCAGTTCTTC
abundance: NA; j_gene: TRBJ2-5; d_gene: TRBD1; v_gene: TRBV6-1; CDR3aa: CASSEGAGGIGTQYF; CDR3nt: TGTGCCAGCAGTGAAGGGGCAGGGGGTATTGGGACCCAGTACTTC
abundance: NA; j_gene: TRBJ1-1; d_gene: NA; v_gene: TRBV30; CDR3aa: CAWGAAGIEAFF; CDR3nt: TGTGCCTGGGGGGCCGCAGGGATTGAAGCTTTCTTT
abundance: NA; j_gene: TRBJ1-2; d_gene: NA; v_gene: TRBV18; CDR3aa: CASSPSGANYGYTF; CDR3nt: TGTGCCAGCTCACCATCAGGAGCTAACTATGGCTACACCTTC
abundance: NA; j_gene: TRBJ1-2; d_gene: NA; v_gene: TRBV5-1; CDR3aa: CASSLAGSTYGYTF; CDR3nt: TGCGCCAGCAGCTTGGCAGGCTCTACCTATGGCTACACCTTC
abundance: NA; j_gene: TRBJ1-1; d_gene: TRBD1; v_gene: TRBV19; CDR3aa: CASSTLQGAGTEAFF; CDR3nt: TGTGCCAGTAGTACCCTCCAGGGGGCTGGGACTGAAGCTTTCTTT
abundance: NA; j_gene: TRBJ2-2; d_gene: NA; v_gene: TRBV7-2; CDR3aa: CASSLGSSTGELFF; CDR3nt: TGTGCCAGCAGCTTAGGTAGCTCCACCGGGGAGCTGTTTTTT
abundance: NA; j_gene: TRBJ1-4; d_gene: NA; v_gene: TRBV27; CDR3aa: CASSPRINEKLFF; CDR3nt: TGTGCCAGCAGTCCCCGGATTAATGAAAAACTGTTTTTT
abundance: once; j_gene: TRBJ2-1; d_gene: NA; v_gene: TRBV3-1/TRBV3-2; CDR3aa: CASSQVSRMKEAGYNDEQFF; CDR3nt: TGTGCCAGCAGCCAAGTATCTAGGATGAAGGAGGCAGGGTATAACGATGAGCAGTTCTTC
abundance: NA; j_gene: TRBJ2-3; d_gene: TRBD2; v_gene: TRBV6-4; CDR3aa: CASSVQRGADTQYF; CDR3nt: TGTGCCAGCAGTGTACAGCGGGGGGCAGATACGCAGTATTTT
abundance: NA; j_gene: TRBJ1-6; d_gene: NA; v_gene: TRBV2; CDR3aa: CASSDRIDSPLHF; CDR3nt: TGTGCCAGCAGTGATCGGATTGATTCACCCCTCCACTTT
abundance: once; j_gene: TRBJ1-2; d_gene: NA; v_gene: TRBV29-1; CDR3aa: CSVARGLGYGYTF; CDR3nt: TGCAGCGTAGCCAGGGGCTTAGGCTATGGCTACACCTTC
abundance: NA; j_gene: TRBJ2-2; d_gene: TRBD1; v_gene: TRBV7-2; CDR3aa: CASSPTGGPANTGELFF; CDR3nt: TGTGCCAGCAGCCCGACAGGGGGCCCCGCGAACACCGGGGAGCTGTTTTTT
abundance: NA; j_gene: TRBJ2-6; d_gene: NA; v_gene: TRBV3-1/TRBV3-2; CDR3aa: CASRSESSGANVLTF; CDR3nt: TGTGCCAGCAGATCGGAGAGCTCTGGGGCCAACGTCCTGACTTTC
abundance: NA; j_gene: TRBJ2-7; d_gene: TRBD1; v_gene: TRBV18; CDR3aa: CASSPTGFWDSLRDEQYF; CDR3nt: TGTGCCAGCTCACCAACGGGGTTCTGGGACAGCCTTAGAGACGAGCAGTACTTC
abundance: NA; j_gene: TRBJ1-6; d_gene: TRBD1; v_gene: TRBV10-3; CDR3aa: CAISTTGSESPLHF; CDR3nt: TGTGCCATCAGTACGACAGGGAGTGAGTCACCCCTCCACTTT
abundance: NA; j_gene: TRBJ1-1; d_gene: NA; v_gene: TRBV9; CDR3aa: CASSVAVQGWTEAFF; CDR3nt: TGTGCCAGCAGCGTAGCTGTTCAGGGTTGGACTGAAGCTTTCTTT
abundance: NA; j_gene: TRBJ1-5; d_gene: NA; v_gene: TRBV28; CDR3aa: CATKGGVGRGQPQHF; CDR3nt: TGTGCCACGAAAGGTGGGGTGGGACGGGGTCAGCCCCAGCATTTT
abundance: NA; j_gene: TRBJ1-5; d_gene: TRBD1; v_gene: TRBV14; CDR3aa: CASSLTGGGNQPQHF; CDR3nt: TGTGCCAGCAGTCTGACAGGGGGCGGCAATCAGCCCCAGCATTTT
abundance: NA; j_gene: TRBJ1-2; d_gene: NA; v_gene: TRBV5-6; CDR3aa: CASSTGTAFSNYGYTF; CDR3nt: TGTGCCAGCAGCACGGGGACCGCATTCTCTAACTATGGCTACACCTTC
abundance: NA; j_gene: TRBJ2-7; d_gene: TRBD1; v_gene: TRBV10-3; CDR3aa: CAIRRGDRFYEQYF; CDR3nt: TGTGCCATCAGAAGAGGGGACAGGTTCTACGAGCAGTACTTC
abundance: NA; j_gene: TRBJ1-3; d_gene: NA; v_gene: TRBV27; CDR3aa: CASSPSSGVGNTIYF; CDR3nt: TGTGCCAGCAGTCCCTCCTCGGGGGTAGGAAACACCATATATTTT
abundance: NA; j_gene: TRBJ1-3; d_gene: NA; v_gene: TRBV28; CDR3aa: CASSPGYSGNTIYF; CDR3nt: TGTGCCAGCAGTCCGGGATACTCTGGAAACACCATATATTTT
abundance: NA; j_gene: TRBJ2-7; d_gene: TRBD2; v_gene: TRBV7-3; CDR3aa: CASSLQPGLAGGTYEQYF; CDR3nt: TGTGCCAGCAGCTTACAACCGGGACTAGCGGGAGGTACCTACGAGCAGTACTTC
abundance: NA; j_gene: TRBJ2-5; d_gene: NA; v_gene: TRBV19; CDR3aa: CASSIPGEGQETQYF; CDR3nt: TGTGCCAGTAGTATCCCGGGAGAGGGCCAAGAGACCCAGTACTTC
abundance: NA; j_gene: TRBJ2-3; d_gene: TRBD2; v_gene: TRBV6-4; CDR3aa: CASSELAGFTDTQYF; CDR3nt: TGTGCCAGCAGTGAGCTAGCGGGATTCACAGATACGCAGTATTTT
abundance: NA; j_gene: TRBJ1-5; d_gene: TRBD1; v_gene: TRBV2; CDR3aa: CASSADRVNQPQHF; CDR3nt: TGTGCCAGCAGTGCGGACAGGGTGAATCAGCCCCAGCATTTT
abundance: NA; j_gene: TRBJ1-5; d_gene: NA; v_gene: TRBV24-1; CDR3aa: CATSDARTDYSNQPQHF; CDR3nt: TGTGCCACCAGTGACGCCAGGACCGACTATAGCAATCAGCCCCAGCATTTT
abundance: NA; j_gene: TRBJ1-4; d_gene: NA; v_gene: TRBV15; CDR3aa: CATSRVVGSPEEKLFF; CDR3nt: TGTGCCACCAGCAGAGTCGTTGGCAGTCCAGAGGAAAAACTGTTTTTT
abundance: NA; j_gene: TRBJ1-2; d_gene: NA; v_gene: TRBV6-1; CDR3aa: CASSEDQQGFYGYTF; CDR3nt: TGTGCCAGCAGTGAAGATCAACAGGGTTTCTATGGCTACACCTTC
abundance: NA; j_gene: TRBJ2-1; d_gene: TRBD1; v_gene: TRBV4-3; CDR3aa: CASSQMTGPYNEQFF; CDR3nt: TGCGCCAGCAGCCAGATGACAGGGCCTTACAATGAGCAGTTCTTC
abundance: NA; j_gene: TRBJ2-7; d_gene: NA; v_gene: TRBV7-9; CDR3aa: CASSLSTNEQYF; CDR3nt: TGTGCCAGCAGCCTTTCTACTAACGAGCAGTACTTC
abundance: NA; j_gene: TRBJ2-7; d_gene: NA; v_gene: TRBV2; CDR3aa: CASTSTPANSYEQYF; CDR3nt: TGTGCCAGCACCTCAACCCCGGCCAACTCCTACGAGCAGTACTTC
abundance: once; j_gene: TRBJ2-3; d_gene: TRBD2; v_gene: TRBV5-1; CDR3aa: CASSFWTSRSTDTQYF; CDR3nt: TGCGCCAGCAGCTTTTGGACTAGCCGTAGCACAGATACGCAGTATTTT
abundance: NA; j_gene: TRBJ2-7; d_gene: TRBD2; v_gene: TRBV7-2; CDR3aa: CASSTGLAGWYEQYF; CDR3nt: TGTGCCAGCAGCACCGGACTAGCGGGATGGTACGAGCAGTACTTC
abundance: NA; j_gene: TRBJ2-7; d_gene: NA; v_gene: TRBV4-3; CDR3aa: CASSQERGVAYEQYF; CDR3nt: TGCGCCAGCAGCCAAGAAAGGGGAGTGGCGTACGAGCAGTACTTC
abundance: NA; j_gene: TRBJ2-7; d_gene: NA; v_gene: TRBV27; CDR3aa: CASSLSRRGSYEQYF; CDR3nt: TGTGCCAGCAGTTTATCCCGGCGGGGATCCTACGAGCAGTACTTC
abundance: NA; j_gene: TRBJ1-6; d_gene: NA; v_gene: TRBV3-1/TRBV3-2; CDR3aa: CASSLGNSPLHF; CDR3nt: TGTGCCAGCAGCCTTGGTAATTCACCCCTCCACTTT
abundance: NA; j_gene: TRBJ1-2; d_gene: NA; v_gene: TRBV12-3/TRBV12-4; CDR3aa: CASSLGDGYTF; CDR3nt: TGTGCCAGCAGTCTCGGAGATGGCTACACCTTC
abundance: NA; j_gene: TRBJ1-2; d_gene: NA; v_gene: TRBV24-1; CDR3aa: CATSDPDGGLYGYTF; CDR3nt: TGTGCCACCAGTGACCCGGACGGGGGGCTCTATGGCTACACCTTC
abundance: NA; j_gene: TRBJ1-2; d_gene: NA; v_gene: TRBV7-3; CDR3aa: CASSLTGAGNYGYTF; CDR3nt: TGTGCCAGCAGCTTAACAGGGGCCGGTAACTATGGCTACACCTTC
abundance: NA; j_gene: TRBJ1-2; d_gene: NA; v_gene: TRBV6-1; CDR3aa: CASSELQGYGYTF; CDR3nt: TGTGCCAGCAGTGAACTGCAGGGCTATGGCTACACCTTC
abundance: NA; j_gene: TRBJ2-1; d_gene: TRBD2; v_gene: TRBV5-1; CDR3aa: CASSLARGVSYNEQFF; CDR3nt: TGCGCCAGCAGCTTGGCGCGGGGGGTCTCCTACAATGAGCAGTTCTTC
abundance: NA; j_gene: TRBJ2-5; d_gene: NA; v_gene: TRBV6-2/TRBV6-3; CDR3aa: CASSYKVETQYF; CDR3nt: TGTGCCAGCAGTTACAAAGTCGAGACCCAGTACTTC
abundance: NA; j_gene: TRBJ2-1; d_gene: NA; v_gene: TRBV12-3/TRBV12-4; CDR3aa: CASTNRNYNEQFF; CDR3nt: TGTGCCAGCACGAACCGAAACTACAATGAGCAGTTCTTC
abundance: NA; j_gene: TRBJ2-5; d_gene: TRBD2; v_gene: TRBV15; CDR3aa: CATSGGGRGETQYF; CDR3nt: TGTGCCACCAGCGGCGGGGGGCGCGGAGAGACCCAGTACTTC
abundance: NA; j_gene: TRBJ2-2; d_gene: NA; v_gene: TRBV7-6; CDR3aa: CASSPHLGGRTGELFF; CDR3nt: TGTGCCAGCAGCCCCCACCTTGGAGGGCGCACCGGGGAGCTGTTTTTT
abundance: NA; j_gene: TRBJ2-2; d_gene: NA; v_gene: TRBV18; CDR3aa: CASSLTGLGNTGELFF; CDR3nt: TGTGCCAGCTCACTGACAGGTCTCGGGAACACCGGGGAGCTGTTTTTT
abundance: NA; j_gene: TRBJ2-3; d_gene: NA; v_gene: TRBV5-1; CDR3aa: CASSSGSYTDTQYF; CDR3nt: TGCGCCAGCAGTTCAGGGTCATACACAGATACGCAGTATTTT
abundance: few; j_gene: TRBJ1-3; d_gene: NA; v_gene: TRBV11-2; CDR3aa: CASSLELYSRSGNTIYF; CDR3nt: TGTGCCAGCAGCTTAGAGCTCTACAGCCGCTCTGGAAACACCATATATTTT